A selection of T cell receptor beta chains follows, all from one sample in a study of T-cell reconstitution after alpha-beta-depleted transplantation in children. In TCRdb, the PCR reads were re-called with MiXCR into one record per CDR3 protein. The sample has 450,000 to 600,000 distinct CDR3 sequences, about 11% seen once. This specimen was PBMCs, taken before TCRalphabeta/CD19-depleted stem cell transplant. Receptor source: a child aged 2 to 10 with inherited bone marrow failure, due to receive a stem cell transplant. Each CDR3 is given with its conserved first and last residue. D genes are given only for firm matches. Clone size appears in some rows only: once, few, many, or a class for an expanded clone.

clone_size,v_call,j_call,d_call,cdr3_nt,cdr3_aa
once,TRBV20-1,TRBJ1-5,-,TGCTGTGCTAGAGATCCCCGCAGGGAGCATCAGCCCCAGCATTTT,CCARDPRREHQPQHF
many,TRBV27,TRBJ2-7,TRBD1,TGTGCCAGCAGATCAGGGGGCTTGGCCTACGAGCAGTACTTC,CASRSGGLAYEQYF
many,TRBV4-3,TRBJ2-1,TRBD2,TGCGCCAGCAGCCAAGGACTAGCGGGAGGGCTGTATGAGCAGTTCTTC,CASSQGLAGGLYEQFF
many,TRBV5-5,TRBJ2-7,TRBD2,TGTGCCAGCAGCTTTTTGGCTAGCGGAGCTTACGAGCAGTACTTC,CASSFLASGAYEQYF
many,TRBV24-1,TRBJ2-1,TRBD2,TGTGCCACCAGTGACCCACGGGAGGGCGAGGGTGAGCAGTTCTTC,CATSDPREGEGEQFF
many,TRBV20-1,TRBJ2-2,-,TGCAGTGCTAGAGAAGGGGGTACCGCGAACACCGGGGAGCTGTTTTTT,CSAREGGTANTGELFF
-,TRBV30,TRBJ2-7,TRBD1,TGTGCCTGGAGTGCCGGGACAGGGGGCTCCTACGAGCAGTACTTC,CAWSAGTGGSYEQYF
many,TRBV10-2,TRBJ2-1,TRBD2,TGCGCCAGCGCCCGGACTAGAGCTGAGCAGTTCTTC,CASARTRAEQFF
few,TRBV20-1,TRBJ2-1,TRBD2,TGCAGTGCTAGAGATCGGGCTAGCGGGACCAATGAGCAGTTCTTC,CSARDRASGTNEQFF
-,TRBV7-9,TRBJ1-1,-,TGTGCCAGCAGTCCCCCTATGGGTGAAGCTTTCTTT,CASSPPMGEAFF
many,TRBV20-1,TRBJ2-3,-,TGCAGTGCTAGAGTTGCGGGCCGCACAGATACGCAGTATTTT,CSARVAGRTDTQYF
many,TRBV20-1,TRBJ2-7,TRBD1,TGCAGTGCTAGAGTAAGGGACAGCACCTACGAGCAGTACTTC,CSARVRDSTYEQYF
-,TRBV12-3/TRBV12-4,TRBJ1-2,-,TGTGCCAGCTTCTTCCGGTGGGGCTATGGCTACACCTTC,CASFFRWGYGYTF
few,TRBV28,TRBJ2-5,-,TGTGCCAGCAGTCTAGGATCCGGGACGGCCGAAGAGACCCAGTACTTC,CASSLGSGTAEETQYF
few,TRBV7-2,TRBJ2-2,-,TGTGCCAGCAGCTTAGGCGGGTACCCGAACACCGGGGAGCTGTTTTTT,CASSLGGYPNTGELFF
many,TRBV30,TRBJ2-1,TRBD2,TGTGCCTGGAGTTGGTACACTAGCGGGTTCTACAATGAGCAGTTCTTC,CAWSWYTSGFYNEQFF
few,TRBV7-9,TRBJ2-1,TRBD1,TGTGCCAGCAGCTTAGAGTGGGGACAGACCTACAATGAGCAGTTCTTC,CASSLEWGQTYNEQFF
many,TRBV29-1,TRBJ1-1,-,TGCAGCGTCCCAAGGGGGACTCCCTTTCTGAACACTGAAGCTTTCTTT,CSVPRGTPFLNTEAFF
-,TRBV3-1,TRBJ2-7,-,TGTGCCAGCAGCCAAGATCACTCACTCGGACGGGAGTCTTTTTGCGAGCAGTACTTC,CASSQDHSLGRESFCEQYF
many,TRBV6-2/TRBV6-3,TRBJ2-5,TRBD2,TGTGCCAGCAGTTACCTACCGGGAGGCGTAGAGACCCAGTACTTC,CASSYLPGGVETQYF
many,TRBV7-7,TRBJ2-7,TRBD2,TGTGCTAGCAGCCCGGGACTAGCGGGACTCTACGAGCAGTACTTC,CASSPGLAGLYEQYF
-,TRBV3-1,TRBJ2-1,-,TGTGCCAGCAGCCCCCTGGCCGCCCGGGGGAGGAGCAATGAGCAGTTCTTC,CASSPLAARGRSNEQFF
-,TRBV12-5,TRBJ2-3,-,TGTGCCTCCTCGGGGCCGTCGCGGGTTCTTCAGACAGATACGCAGTATTTT,CASSGPSRVLQTDTQYF
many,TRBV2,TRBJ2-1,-,TGTGCCAGCCAAAAGTGGGCAGGCTTTACCCCCTACAATGAGCAGTTCTTC,CASQKWAGFTPYNEQFF
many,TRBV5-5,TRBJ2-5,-,TGTGCCAGCAGCTTGGCCAAAGGGGTTCAAGAGACCCAGTACTTC,CASSLAKGVQETQYF
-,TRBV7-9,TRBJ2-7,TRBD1,TGTGCCAGCAGCCCCGGGACAGTAGGACGGTACTTC,CASSPGTVGRYF
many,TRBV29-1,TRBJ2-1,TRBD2,TGCAGCTCGAAGGCTAGCGGGAGCTACAATGAGCAGTTCTTC,CSSKASGSYNEQFF
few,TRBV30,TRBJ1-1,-,TGTGCCTGGAGCCTCCTGGGGCAGGGGACTGAAGCTTTCTTT,CAWSLLGQGTEAFF
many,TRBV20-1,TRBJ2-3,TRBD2,TGCAGTGCTTGGGCGGGACTAGGGGCACCAGATACGCAGTATTTT,CSAWAGLGAPDTQYF
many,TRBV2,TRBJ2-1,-,TGTGCCAGCAGCGGCCCCTTTCCCGAGCAGTTCTTC,CASSGPFPEQFF
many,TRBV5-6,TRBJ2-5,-,TGTGCCAGCAGCCAGCGGTGGTCCCGAAGAGAGACCCAGTACTTC,CASSQRWSRRETQYF
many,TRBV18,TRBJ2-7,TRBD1,TGTGCCAGCTCACCCGGGACAGGGGGTAGTTACGAGCAGTACTTC,CASSPGTGGSYEQYF
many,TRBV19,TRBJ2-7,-,TGTGCCAGTAGTATCAGTACCGGGAGTCCCGACGAGCAGTACTTC,CASSISTGSPDEQYF
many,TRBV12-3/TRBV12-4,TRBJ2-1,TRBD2,TGTGCCAGCAGTTTTTCAGCGGGAGACTACAATGAGCAGTTCTTC,CASSFSAGDYNEQFF
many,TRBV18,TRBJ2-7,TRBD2,TGTGCCAGCTCACCTTCGGGACTAGCGGGACCAGTCTCCTACGAGCAGTACTTC,CASSPSGLAGPVSYEQYF
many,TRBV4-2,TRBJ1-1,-,TGTGCCAGCAGCCCGAAACAACAGGGCGCTGAGCTAAACACTGAAGCTTTCTTT,CASSPKQQGAELNTEAFF
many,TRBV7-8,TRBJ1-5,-,TGTGCCAGCAGCCGTACAGGATCCAGGCAGCCCCAGCATTTT,CASSRTGSRQPQHF
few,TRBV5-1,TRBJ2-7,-,TGCGCCAGCAGCTCACAACAGGGAAGCTCCTACGAGCAGTACTTC,CASSSQQGSSYEQYF
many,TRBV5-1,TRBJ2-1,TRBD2,TGCGCCAGCAGCCTCTCGGGACTAACCAATGAGCAGTTCTTC,CASSLSGLTNEQFF
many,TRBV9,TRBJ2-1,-,TGTGCCAGCAGCCCACCGGGTGGAGGGACGAATTACAATGAGCAGTTCTTC,CASSPPGGGTNYNEQFF
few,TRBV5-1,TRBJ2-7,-,TGCGCCAGCACCCGTGGGAACGAGCAGTACTTC,CASTRGNEQYF
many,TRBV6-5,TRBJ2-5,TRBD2,TGTGCCAGCAGTTACTTCGAGCGGGAGTCGAGGGGAGAGACCCAGTACTTC,CASSYFERESRGETQYF
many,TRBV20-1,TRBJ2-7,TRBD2,TGCAGTACAATAGCGGGAGGGCAGGGGGAGCAGTACTTC,CSTIAGGQGEQYF
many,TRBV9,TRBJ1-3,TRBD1,TGTGCCAGCAGCGTAGGCGGACAGGGCGGAAACACCATATATTTT,CASSVGGQGGNTIYF
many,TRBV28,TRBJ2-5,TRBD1,TGTGCCAGCAGTTTTACCGGGGCAGGGGGAGAGACCCAGTACTTC,CASSFTGAGGETQYF
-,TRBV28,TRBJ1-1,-,TGTGCCAGCAGTCTACGACAGAACATGAACACTGAAGCTTTCTTT,CASSLRQNMNTEAFF
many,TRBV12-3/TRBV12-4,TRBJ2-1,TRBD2,TGTGCCAGCACCCTGCGGGAGGGGGACAATGAGCAGTTCTTC,CASTLREGDNEQFF
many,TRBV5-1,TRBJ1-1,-,TGCGCCAGCAGCTTGGAGGGACAAAACACTGAAGCTTTCTTT,CASSLEGQNTEAFF
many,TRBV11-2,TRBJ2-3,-,TGTGCCAGCAGCGCCTCGAGGACAGATACGCAGTATTTT,CASSASRTDTQYF
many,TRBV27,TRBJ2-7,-,TGTGCCAGCAGTTTTCGGCCTCCCTCAGCCGTCTACGAGCAGTACTTC,CASSFRPPSAVYEQYF
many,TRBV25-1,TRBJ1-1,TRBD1,TGTGCCAGCAGCGAGGGGCACCGACAGGGCACTGAAGCTTTCTTT,CASSEGHRQGTEAFF
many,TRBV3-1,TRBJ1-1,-,TGTGCCAGCAGCCTACGTAGGGTAAACACTGAAGCTTTCTTT,CASSLRRVNTEAFF
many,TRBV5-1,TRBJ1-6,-,TGCGCCAGCAGCTTGGCCGGGACTGGGGGTTCACCCCTCCACTTT,CASSLAGTGGSPLHF